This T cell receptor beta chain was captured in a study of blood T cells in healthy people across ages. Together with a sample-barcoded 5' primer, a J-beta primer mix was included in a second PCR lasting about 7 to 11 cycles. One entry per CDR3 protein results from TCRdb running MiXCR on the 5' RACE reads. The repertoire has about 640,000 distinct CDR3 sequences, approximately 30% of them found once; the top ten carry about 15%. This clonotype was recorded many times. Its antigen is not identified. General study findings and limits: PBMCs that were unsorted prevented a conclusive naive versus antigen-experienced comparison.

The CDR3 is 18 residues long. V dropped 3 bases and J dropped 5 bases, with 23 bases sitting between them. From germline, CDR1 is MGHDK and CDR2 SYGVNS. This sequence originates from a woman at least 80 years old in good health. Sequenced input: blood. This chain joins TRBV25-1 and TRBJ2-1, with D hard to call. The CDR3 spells CASSDFDTVWGYDNEQFF. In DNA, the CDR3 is TGTGCCAGCAGTGATTTTGATACAGTCTGGGGATACGACAATGAGCAGTTCTTC.